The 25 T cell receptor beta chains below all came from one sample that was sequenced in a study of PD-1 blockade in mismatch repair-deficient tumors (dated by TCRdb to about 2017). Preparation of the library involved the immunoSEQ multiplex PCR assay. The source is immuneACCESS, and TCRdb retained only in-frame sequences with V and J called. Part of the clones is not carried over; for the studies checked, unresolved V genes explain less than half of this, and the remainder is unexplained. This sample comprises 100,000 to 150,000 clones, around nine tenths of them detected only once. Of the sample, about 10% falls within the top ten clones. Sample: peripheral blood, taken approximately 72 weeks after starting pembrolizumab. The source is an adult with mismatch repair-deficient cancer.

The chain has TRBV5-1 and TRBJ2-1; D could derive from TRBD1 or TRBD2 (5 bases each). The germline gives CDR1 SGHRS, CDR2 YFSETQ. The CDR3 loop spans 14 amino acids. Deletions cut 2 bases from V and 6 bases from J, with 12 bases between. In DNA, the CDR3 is TGCGCCAGCAGCTTTGGGGGAGAAGTCAATGAGCAGTTCTTC. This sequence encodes CASSFGGEVNEQFF.

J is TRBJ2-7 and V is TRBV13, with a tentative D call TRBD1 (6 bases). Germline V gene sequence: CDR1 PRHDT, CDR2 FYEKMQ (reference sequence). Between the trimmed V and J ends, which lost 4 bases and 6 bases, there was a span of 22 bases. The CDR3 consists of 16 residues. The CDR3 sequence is CASSSRRDIKITEQYF. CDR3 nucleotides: TGTGCCAGCAGCTCCCGTCGGGACATCAAAATTACCGAGCAGTACTTC.

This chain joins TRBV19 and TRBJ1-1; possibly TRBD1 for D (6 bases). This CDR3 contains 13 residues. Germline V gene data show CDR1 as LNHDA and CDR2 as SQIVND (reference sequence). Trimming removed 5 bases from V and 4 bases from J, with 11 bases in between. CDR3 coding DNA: TGTGCCAGTAGTCTAGGGGGGGCCACTGAAGCTTTCTTT. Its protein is CASSLGGATEAFF.

CDR3 DNA: TGCAGCGCCCTGGAGGGGGCGTCGGGCGAGCAGTACTTC. It encodes CSALEGASGEQYF. This chain uses TRBV29-1 with TRBJ2-7; tentatively, D is TRBD1 (7 bases). The ends were cut back, 7 bases at V and 6 bases at J, with 19 bases in the middle. CDR1 and CDR2 from the germline V gene are SQVTM and ANQGSEA. This CDR3 contains 13 residues.

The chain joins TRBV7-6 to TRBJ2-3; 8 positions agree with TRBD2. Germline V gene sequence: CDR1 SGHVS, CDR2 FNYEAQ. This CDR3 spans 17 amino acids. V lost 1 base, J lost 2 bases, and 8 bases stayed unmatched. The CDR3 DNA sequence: TGTGCCAGCAGCTTAGGGGCCGGGACTAGACTCACAGATACGCAGTATTTT. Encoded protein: CASSLGAGTRLTDTQYF.

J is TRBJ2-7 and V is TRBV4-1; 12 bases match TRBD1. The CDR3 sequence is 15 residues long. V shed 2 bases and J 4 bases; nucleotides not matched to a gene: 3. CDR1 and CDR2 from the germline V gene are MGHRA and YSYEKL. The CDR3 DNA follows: TGCGCCAGCAGCCAAAAGGGACAGGGGGCTTACGAGCAGTACTTC. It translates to CASSQKGQGAYEQYF.

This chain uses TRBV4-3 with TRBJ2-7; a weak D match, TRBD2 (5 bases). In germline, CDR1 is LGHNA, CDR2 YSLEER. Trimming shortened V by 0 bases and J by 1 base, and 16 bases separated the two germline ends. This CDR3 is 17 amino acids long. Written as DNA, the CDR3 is TGCGCCAGCAGCCAAGATTTGGTTTGGGAGCGGTCCTACGAGCAGTACTTC. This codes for CASSQDLVWERSYEQYF.

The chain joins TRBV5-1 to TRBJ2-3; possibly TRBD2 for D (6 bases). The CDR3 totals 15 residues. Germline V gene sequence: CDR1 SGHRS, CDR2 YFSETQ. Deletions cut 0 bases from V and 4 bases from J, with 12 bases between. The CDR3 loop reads CASSLGGGVADTQYF. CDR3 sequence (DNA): TGCGCCAGCAGCTTGGGCGGAGGGGTCGCAGATACGCAGTATTTT.

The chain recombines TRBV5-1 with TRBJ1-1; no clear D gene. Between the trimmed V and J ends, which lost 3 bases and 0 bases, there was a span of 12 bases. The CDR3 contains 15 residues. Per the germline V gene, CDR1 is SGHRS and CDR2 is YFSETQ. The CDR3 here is CASSSYGHLNTEAFF. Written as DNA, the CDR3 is TGCGCCAGCAGCTCATATGGGCACTTGAACACTGAAGCTTTCTTT.

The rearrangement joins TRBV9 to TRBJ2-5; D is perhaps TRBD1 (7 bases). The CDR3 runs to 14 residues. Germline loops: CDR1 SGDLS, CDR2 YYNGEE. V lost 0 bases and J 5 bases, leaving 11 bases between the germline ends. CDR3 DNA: TGTGCCAGCAGCGTAGGGAGGGGGCCGGAGACCCAGTACTTC. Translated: CASSVGRGPETQYF.

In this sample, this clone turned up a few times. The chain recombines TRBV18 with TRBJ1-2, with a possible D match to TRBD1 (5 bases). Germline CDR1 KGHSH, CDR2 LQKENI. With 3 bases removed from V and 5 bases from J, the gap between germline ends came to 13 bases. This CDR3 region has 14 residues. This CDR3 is CASSPRGTSYGYTF. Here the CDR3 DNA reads TGTGCCAGCTCACCCCGAGGGACCTCTTATGGCTACACCTTC.

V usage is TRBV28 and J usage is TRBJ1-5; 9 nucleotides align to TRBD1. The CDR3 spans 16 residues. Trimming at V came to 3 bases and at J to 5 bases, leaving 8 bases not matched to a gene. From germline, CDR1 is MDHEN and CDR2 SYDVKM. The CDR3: CASSFAWGQGYQPQHF. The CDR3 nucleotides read TGTGCCAGCAGTTTTGCCTGGGGACAGGGCTATCAGCCCCAGCATTTT.

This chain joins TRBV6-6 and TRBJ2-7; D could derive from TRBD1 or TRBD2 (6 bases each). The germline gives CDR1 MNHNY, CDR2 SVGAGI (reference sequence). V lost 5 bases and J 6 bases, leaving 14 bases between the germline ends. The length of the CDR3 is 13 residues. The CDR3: CASSTGAGVEQYF. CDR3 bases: TGTGCCAGCAGTACGGGGGCCGGGGTCGAGCAGTACTTC.

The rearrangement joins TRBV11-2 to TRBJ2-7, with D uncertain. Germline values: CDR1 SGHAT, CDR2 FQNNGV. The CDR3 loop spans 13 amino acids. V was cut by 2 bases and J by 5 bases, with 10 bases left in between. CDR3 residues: CASSLRAVNEQYF. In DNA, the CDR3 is TGTGCCAGCAGCTTAAGAGCAGTCAACGAGCAGTACTTC.

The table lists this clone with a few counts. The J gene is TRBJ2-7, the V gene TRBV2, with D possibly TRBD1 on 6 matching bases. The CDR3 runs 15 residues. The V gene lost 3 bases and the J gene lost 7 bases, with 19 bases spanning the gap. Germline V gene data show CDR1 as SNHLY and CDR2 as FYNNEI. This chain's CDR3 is CASSELPQPRGEQYF. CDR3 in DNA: TGTGCCAGCAGTGAGCTCCCCCAACCAAGGGGGGAGCAGTACTTC.

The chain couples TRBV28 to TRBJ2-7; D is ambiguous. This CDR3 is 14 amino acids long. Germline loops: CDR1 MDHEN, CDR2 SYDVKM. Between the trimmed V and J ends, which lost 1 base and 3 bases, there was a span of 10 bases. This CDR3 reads CASSLSGDIYEQYF. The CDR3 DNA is TGTGCCAGCAGTTTATCAGGAGACATCTACGAGCAGTACTTC.

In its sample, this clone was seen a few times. The CDR3 protein is CASSNPRAAEAFF. The CDR3 DNA follows: TGCGCCAGCAGTAACCCGAGGGCGGCTGAAGCTTTCTTT. The rearrangement links TRBV10-1 to TRBJ1-1; D not certain. The V end was cut by 5 bases, the J end by 6 bases, with 13 bases between. The CDR3 totals 13 residues. CDR1 and CDR2 from the germline V gene are WNHNN and SYGVQD (reference sequence).

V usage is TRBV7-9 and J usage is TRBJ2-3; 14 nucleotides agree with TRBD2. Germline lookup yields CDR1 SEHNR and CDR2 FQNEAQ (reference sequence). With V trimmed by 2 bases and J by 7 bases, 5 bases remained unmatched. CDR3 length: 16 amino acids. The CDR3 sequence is CASSLPGLAGENTQYF. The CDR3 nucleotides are TGTGCCAGCAGCTTACCGGGACTAGCGGGAGAAAATACGCAGTATTTT.

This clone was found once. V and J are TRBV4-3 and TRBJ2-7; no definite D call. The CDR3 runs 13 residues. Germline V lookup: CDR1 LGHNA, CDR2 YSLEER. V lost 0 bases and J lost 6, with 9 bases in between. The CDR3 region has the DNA TGCGCCAGCAGCCAAGATTCGGGCCGCGAGCAGTACTTC. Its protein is CASSQDSGREQYF.

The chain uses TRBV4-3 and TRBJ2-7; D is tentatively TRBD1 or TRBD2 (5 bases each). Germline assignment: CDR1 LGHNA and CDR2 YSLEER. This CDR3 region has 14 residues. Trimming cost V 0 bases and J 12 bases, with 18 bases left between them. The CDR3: CASSQDKEWGNWYF. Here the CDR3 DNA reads TGCGCCAGCAGCCAAGATAAGGAGTGGGGGAATTGGTACTTC.

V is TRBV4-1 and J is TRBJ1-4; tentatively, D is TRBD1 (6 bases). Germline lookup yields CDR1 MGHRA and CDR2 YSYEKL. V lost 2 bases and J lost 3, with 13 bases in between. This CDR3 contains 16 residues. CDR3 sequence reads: CASSQLQGNPNEKLFF. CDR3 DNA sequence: TGCGCCAGCAGCCAACTACAGGGAAACCCTAATGAAAAACTGTTTTTT.

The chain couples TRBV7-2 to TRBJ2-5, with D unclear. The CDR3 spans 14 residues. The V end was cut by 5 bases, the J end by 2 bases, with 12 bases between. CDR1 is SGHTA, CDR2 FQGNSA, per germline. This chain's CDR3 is CASSLYTVQETQYF. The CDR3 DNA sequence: TGTGCCAGCAGCCTGTACACAGTACAAGAGACCCAGTACTTC.

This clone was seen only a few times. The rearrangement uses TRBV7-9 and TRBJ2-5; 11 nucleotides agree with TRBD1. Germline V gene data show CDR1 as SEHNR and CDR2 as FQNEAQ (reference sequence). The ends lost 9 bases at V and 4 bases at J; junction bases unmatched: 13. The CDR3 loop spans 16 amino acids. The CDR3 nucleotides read TGTGCCAGTACAAACTCGGACAGGGGGCTTTTAGAGACCCAGTACTTC. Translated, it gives CASTNSDRGLLETQYF.

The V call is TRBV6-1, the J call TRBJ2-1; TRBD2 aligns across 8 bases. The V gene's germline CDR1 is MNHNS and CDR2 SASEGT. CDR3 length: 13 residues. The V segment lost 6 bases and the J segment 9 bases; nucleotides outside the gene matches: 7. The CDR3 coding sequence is TGTGCCAGCAGGCCGCGGGAGGAAAGTGAGCAGTTCTTC. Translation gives CASRPREESEQFF.

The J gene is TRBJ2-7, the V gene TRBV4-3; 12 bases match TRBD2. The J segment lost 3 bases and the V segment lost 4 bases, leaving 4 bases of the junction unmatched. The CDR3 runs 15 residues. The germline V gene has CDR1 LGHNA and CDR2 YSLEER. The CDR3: CASSPGTSGLYEQYF. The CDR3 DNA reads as TGCGCCAGCAGCCCTGGGACTAGCGGGCTCTACGAGCAGTACTTC.